The entry that follows covers one T cell receptor beta chain sequence. This sample is part of a study of somatic mutations in cytotoxic T cells in rheumatoid arthritis. Across the study: Flow sorting of some V beta antibody-stained T cells reached nearly 100% purity, with V beta1+ cells also TCRB-sequenced.

Per the study methods: Patient-derived CD8+ clones with a size above 1% showed rare matches to published virus-specific TCRB sequences. TCRdb keeps only in-frame clones here, not all; method: immunoSEQ multiplex PCR. That table supplies the V and J calls and clone size; D and trimming were determined from the DNA. Counted here are 9,000 to 13,000 clones, 85% occurring once; the ten biggest clones make up approximately 8.1%. After CD4+ and CD8+ cells were isolated by positive magnetic bead selection, their purity was checked by flow cytometry. The receptor was derived from an adult with rheumatoid arthritis. Specimen: CD8+ T cells sorted from blood.

This chain's CDR3 is CASSYSQGITEAFF. Written as DNA, the CDR3 is TGTGCCAGCAGTTACTCACAGGGTATCACTGAAGCTTTCTTT. The V gene is TRBV6-5, the J gene TRBJ1-1; a weak D match, TRBD1 (6 bases). Germline V lookup: CDR1 MNHEY, CDR2 SVGAGI. This CDR3 has 14 residues. V lost 0 bases and J 4 bases, leaving 9 bases between the germline ends.